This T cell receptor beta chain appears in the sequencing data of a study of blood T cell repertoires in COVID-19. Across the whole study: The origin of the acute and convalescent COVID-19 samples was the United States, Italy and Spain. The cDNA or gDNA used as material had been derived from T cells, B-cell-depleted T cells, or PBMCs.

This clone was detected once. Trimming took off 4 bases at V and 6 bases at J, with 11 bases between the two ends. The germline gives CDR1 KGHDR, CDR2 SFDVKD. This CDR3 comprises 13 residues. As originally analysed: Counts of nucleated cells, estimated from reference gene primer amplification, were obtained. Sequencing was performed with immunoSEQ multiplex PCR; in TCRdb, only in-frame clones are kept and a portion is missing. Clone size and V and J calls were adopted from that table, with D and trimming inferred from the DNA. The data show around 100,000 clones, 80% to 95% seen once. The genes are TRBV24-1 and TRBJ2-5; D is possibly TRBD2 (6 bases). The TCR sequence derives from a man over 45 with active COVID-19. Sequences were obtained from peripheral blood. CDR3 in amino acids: CATSDGGTQTQYF. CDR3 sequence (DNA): TGTGCCACCAGTGACGGAGGGACCCAGACCCAGTACTTC.